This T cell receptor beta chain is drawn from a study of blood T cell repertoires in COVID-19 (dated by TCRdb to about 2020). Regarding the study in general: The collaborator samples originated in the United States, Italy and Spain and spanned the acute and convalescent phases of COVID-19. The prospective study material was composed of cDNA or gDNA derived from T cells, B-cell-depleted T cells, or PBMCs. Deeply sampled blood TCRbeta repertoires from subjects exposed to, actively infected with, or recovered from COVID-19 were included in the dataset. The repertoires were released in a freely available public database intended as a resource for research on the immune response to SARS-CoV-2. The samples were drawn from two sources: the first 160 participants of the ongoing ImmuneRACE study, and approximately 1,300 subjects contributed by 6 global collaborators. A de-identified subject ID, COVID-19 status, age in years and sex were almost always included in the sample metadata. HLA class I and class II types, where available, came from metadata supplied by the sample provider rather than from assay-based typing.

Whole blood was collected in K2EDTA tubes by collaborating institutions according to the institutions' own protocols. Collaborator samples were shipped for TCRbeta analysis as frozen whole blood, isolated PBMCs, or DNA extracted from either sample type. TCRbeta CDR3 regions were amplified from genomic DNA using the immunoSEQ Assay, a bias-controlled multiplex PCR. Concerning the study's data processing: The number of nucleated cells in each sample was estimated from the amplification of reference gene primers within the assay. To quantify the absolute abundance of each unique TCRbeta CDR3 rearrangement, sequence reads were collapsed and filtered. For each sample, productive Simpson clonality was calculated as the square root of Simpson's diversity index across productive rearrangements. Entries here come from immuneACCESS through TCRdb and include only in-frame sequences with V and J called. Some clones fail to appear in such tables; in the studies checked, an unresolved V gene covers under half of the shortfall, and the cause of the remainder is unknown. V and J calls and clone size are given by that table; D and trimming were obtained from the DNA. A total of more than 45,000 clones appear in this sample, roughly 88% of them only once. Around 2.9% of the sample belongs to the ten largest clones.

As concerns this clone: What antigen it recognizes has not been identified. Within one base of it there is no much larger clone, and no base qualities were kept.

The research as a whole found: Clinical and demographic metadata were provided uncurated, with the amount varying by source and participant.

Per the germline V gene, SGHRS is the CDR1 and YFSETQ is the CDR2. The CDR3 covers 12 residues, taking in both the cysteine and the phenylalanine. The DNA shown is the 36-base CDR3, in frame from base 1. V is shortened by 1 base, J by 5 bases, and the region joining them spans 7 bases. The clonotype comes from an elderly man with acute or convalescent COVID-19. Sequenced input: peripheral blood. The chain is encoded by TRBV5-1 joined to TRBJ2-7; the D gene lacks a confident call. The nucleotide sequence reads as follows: TGCGCCAGCAGCTTGAATAGCAACGAGCAGTACTTC. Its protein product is CASSLNSNEQYF.